This paragraph covers one TCR beta chain sequence. Its antigen target is currently unknown. No base-level quality is on record; no much larger clone is a single base apart. TCR CDR3 regions were amplified from genomic DNA by multiplex PCR using the deep immunoSEQ assay. Extracted genomic DNA from each cell subset was spread evenly across all wells of several immunoSEQ 96-well plates, with each plate serving as a replicate. For sorted subsets, each replicate PCR was loaded with roughly 0.2 ug genomic DNA, equivalent to some 27,000 T cell genomes. Purified libraries were measured with a Qubit 3.0 fluorometer, size-checked on a Bioanalyzer 2100, and measured again with the KAPA Library Quantification kit. A separate single-read 150-cycle Illumina NextSeq 550 flow cell was used to sequence each immunoSEQ 96-well plate. In the source study's methods: Because the immunoSEQ output held only junctional sequences and lacked quality scores, the filtering could not match the filtering applied to full-length reads. Sequences were annotated with PyIR, a Python wrapper for IgBLAST v1.9, and V/J genes and CDR3 were assigned using IMGT germline references. Reads were removed for weak V/J assignments (E-value above 1e-6), missing CDR3, stop codons, out-of-frame junctions, or ambiguous translated residues. V3J clonotypes were defined as sequences sharing the same inferred V gene, J gene, and CDR3 amino acid sequence. Percentage overlap between repertoires was computed as shared unique clonotypes divided by the size of the smaller repertoire. Three approaches were used to assess repertoire richness: RTK rarefaction, the Chao1 estimator, and Recon v2.1 estimates of unobserved clonotypes. Generation probabilities were computed with OLGA for all TCRbeta clonotypes obtained by the gDNA method from a few donors. Here the immuneACCESS table is served through TCRdb, limited to in-frame sequences with V and J called. Missing clones are a known gap in these copies; in checked studies unresolved V genes cover under half, and the rest lacks a known reason. Clone size and the V and J calls come from that table; the DNA yielded D and trimming. The sample yields under 2.5 million clones; just under 95% were counted once. The top ten hold 0.37% of the sample.

This specimen belongs to a study of shared clonotypes between healthy human individuals (dated by TCRdb to 2020 to 2021). Study-level background: A couple of women and a few men aged 18 to 49 years were included in the cohort. For each donor, three plates each were used for CD4 naive and CD4 memory, two plates were used for CD8 naive, and one plate was used for CD8 memory. To estimate repertoire size and how much clonotype sharing occurs between individuals, the study deeply sequenced the blood TCR repertoires of several healthy adults. Different laboratories and diverse techniques were used to prepare libraries and sequence TCR repertoires, to increase sequencing depth and limit assay-specific biases. Each donor's leukapheresis produced roughly between roughly 0.85 and 9.5 billion PBMCs. The study at large found these results: Naive subsets generally had larger estimated clonotype richness than memory subsets did. Pairwise subsampling indicated that sequencing depth was expected to affect the degree of clonotype sharing among donors. Incomplete sequencing was indicated by rarefaction of sorted-subset datasets, despite the large sequencing depth. The genetic and exposure-history diversity represented was limited by the small number of donors. Only blood was sampled, and tissue TCR repertoires likely differ from those in blood. About 5% of naive CD4, 3.5% of naive CD8, about 2.4% of memory CD4, and approximately 0.39% of memory CD8 clonotypes were shared across several donors. Clonotypes shared by all four sorted-subset donors showed higher generation probabilities than non-shared clonotypes.

Healthy HIV-negative adults with no recently reported acute infections or vaccinations were included as donors. Only Caucasian adults living in Nashville, Tennessee, USA were represented among the donors. CD4+ T cells were enriched by magnetic negative selection; naive cells were then positively selected on CD45RA, and the negative fraction formed the memory subset. Blood was collected by leukapheresis, and PBMCs were isolated by Ficoll-Histopaque density gradient centrifugation and then cryopreserved in liquid nitrogen vapor phase. Analytical flow cytometry was used to check the purity and quantity of every magnetically sorted T cell population. Genomic DNA was isolated from every sorted fraction and measured by UV absorbance on a Nanodrop 2000c. Looking up the germline V gene (reference sequence) yields CDR1 GTSNPN and CDR2 SVGIG. V drops 3 bases and J drops 0 bases, leaving 8 bases in between. Counted from cysteine to phenylalanine, this CDR3 has 13 amino acids. CDR3 DNA is the only sequence kept; it has 39 bases, read in frame from the first base.

The rearranged segments are TRBV30 and TRBJ1-2; the D segment cannot be called with confidence. This TCR came from a man between 18 and 29 years old in good health. Some clones in this sample may be carry-over from other donors' samples. Sequencing used naive CD4+ T cells from PBMCs. Reading the label with the study, this specimen's cell subset or site is: CD45RA+ positively selected. The CDR3 protein: CAWRRGANYGYTF. The nucleotide sequence is given as TGTGCCTGGAGACGAGGAGCTAACTATGGCTACACCTTC.